The 15 T cell receptor beta chains below all came from one sample that was sequenced in a study of PD-L1 blockade in urothelial cancer. The time point was: peripheral blood 6 weeks after treatment start. Sequencing used immunoSEQ multiplex PCR; TCRdb keeps in-frame clones, though not all of them. The data show under 150,000 clones, around 89% seen once. The sample here was PBMCs, taken around atezolizumab (anti-PD-L1) treatment. Source of these receptors: a man aged 60-69 years with urothelial cancer.

The CDR3 reads CASSEEGAGEQYF. The CDR3 nucleotides read TGTGCCAGCAGTGAGGAGGGGGCGGGCGAGCAGTACTTC. The chain carries TRBV2 and TRBJ2-7, with D perhaps TRBD1 (7 bases). Trimming removed 3 bases at V and 6 bases at J, with 12 bases between. Germline V lookup: CDR1 SNHLY, CDR2 FYNNEI. This CDR3 contains 13 residues. Together with reference TRBV2 and TRBJ2-7, the CDR3 gives the full variable domain: EPEVTQTPSHQVTQMGQEVILRCVPISNHLYFYWYRQILGQKVEFLVSFYNNEISEKSEIFDDQFSVERPDGSNFTLKIRSTKLEDSAMYFCASSEEGAGEQYFGPGTRLTVT.

The chain links TRBV4-3 to TRBJ2-2; 8 bases align to TRBD1. The trim removed 6 bases at V and 5 bases at J, leaving 11 bases unmatched. Germline CDR1 LGHNA, CDR2 YSLEER. The CDR3 totals 16 residues. CDR3 sequence (DNA): TGCGCCAGCAGTTCAGACCAGGGGGCAGGGACCGGGGAGCTGTTTTTT. Translated: CASSSDQGAGTGELFF.

The V gene is TRBV6-5, the J gene TRBJ1-2, with 11 bases aligning to TRBD1. The CDR3 is 15 residues long. CDR1 is MNHEY and CDR2 is SVGAGI in the germline V gene. J was trimmed by 4 bases and V by 5 bases; bases with no gene match: 6. The CDR3 loop reads CASSNGQGAIYGYTF. The CDR3, as DNA: TGTGCCAGCAGTAATGGACAGGGGGCTATCTATGGCTACACCTTC.

The gene calls are TRBV21-1 and TRBJ2-3; the table's TRBD2 call for D was not verified on the DNA. TRBV21-1 is a pseudogene locus. The length of the CDR3 is 16 residues. The CDR3 DNA sequence: TGTGCCAGCAGCAACTCACTAGCGGGGGGGCGGGATACGCAGTATTTT. Its translation: CASSNSLAGGRDTQYF.

The rearrangement links TRBV15 to TRBJ2-5; weak D call: TRBD1 (6 bases). This CDR3 region has 15 residues. Trimming cost V 0 bases and J 4 bases, with 12 bases left between them. Germline CDR1 and CDR2: LNHNV and YYDKDF (reference sequence). The CDR3 DNA follows: TGTGCCACCAGCAGAGATCGCCTAGGGGGAGAGACCCAGTACTTC. This gives the protein CATSRDRLGGETQYF.

The chain is built from TRBV2 and TRBJ2-5, with TRBD2 matching 11 bases. The CDR3 has 16 residues. Germline trimming cut 2 bases from V and 2 bases from J; bases unmatched to any gene: 4. Germline values: CDR1 SNHLY, CDR2 FYNNEI. The CDR3 sequence: CASSEFASGGQETQYF. CDR3 coding DNA: TGTGCCAGCAGTGAATTTGCTAGCGGGGGGCAAGAGACCCAGTACTTC.

The chain is built from TRBV12-5 and TRBJ1-1; 7 bases fit TRBD1. V lost 2 bases, J lost 1 base, and 4 bases stayed unmatched. This CDR3 comprises 15 residues. Germline values: CDR1 LGHNT, CDR2 FRNRAP. The CDR3 DNA reads as TGTGCTAGTGGTTTGCCCCACAGGGGGAACACTGAAGCTTTCTTT. Its protein is CASGLPHRGNTEAFF.

There are a few counts of this clone. V is TRBV9 and J is TRBJ1-3, with TRBD1 identical over 11 bases. V was pared by 3 bases and J by 0 bases, with 11 bases of the junction left unmatched. Germline V gene sequence: CDR1 SGDLS, CDR2 YYNGEE. The CDR3 length is 19 residues. CDR3 in amino acids: CASSDSRDRGASSGNTIYF. DNA of the CDR3: TGTGCCAGCAGCGATAGCCGGGACAGGGGGGCGAGCTCTGGAAACACCATATATTTT.

This chain uses TRBV19 with TRBJ2-7, with a weak D call TRBD1 (8 bases). Trimming stripped 6 bases from V and 1 base from J, with 10 bases between. The CDR3 sequence is 13 residues long. The germline V gene encodes CDR1 LNHDA and CDR2 SQIVND (reference sequence). The CDR3 is CASRQGGSYEQYF. The CDR3 DNA is TGTGCCAGTAGACAGGGGGGGTCCTACGAGCAGTACTTC. The full variable domain, with the rest looked up from reference TRBV19 and TRBJ2-7, is DGGITQSPKYLFRKEGQNVTLSCEQNLNHDAMYWYRQDPGQGLRLIYYSQIVNDFQKGDIAEGYSVSREKKESFPLTVTSAQKNPTAFYLCASRQGGSYEQYFGPGTRLTVT.

This clone was seen once. J is TRBJ2-7 and V is TRBV28; 10 bases are shared with TRBD2. Germline CDR1 and CDR2: MDHEN and SYDVKM. V trimming: 4 bases; J trimming: 7 bases; junction bases outside the gene matches: 10. This CDR3 contains 15 residues. Written as DNA, the CDR3 is TGTGCCAGCAGTTCCGCGGATAGCGGGGGGTTAGAGCAGTACTTC. This gives the protein CASSSADSGGLEQYF.

This clone was observed a handful of times. The rearrangement joins TRBV28 to TRBJ1-2; no definite D call. Trimming took off 3 bases at V and 8 bases at J, with 7 bases between the two ends. CDR1 and CDR2 (germline): MDHEN, SYDVKM. CDR3 size: 11 residues. Written as DNA, the CDR3 is TGTGCCAGCAGTTTCTCGAGGGGCTACACCTTC. Its protein is CASSFSRGYTF.

V gene TRBV4-2 combines with J gene TRBJ2-6; 7 bases map to TRBD1. Germline CDR1 is LGHNA and CDR2 is YNFKEQ. The V segment lost 1 base and the J segment 4 bases; nucleotides outside the gene matches: 4. This CDR3 has 16 amino acids. CDR3: CASSQGTGSGANVLTF. In DNA, the CDR3 is TGTGCCAGCAGCCAAGGGACAGGATCCGGGGCCAACGTCCTGACTTTC.

The chain links TRBV5-4 to TRBJ2-2, with 7 bases aligning to TRBD1. Germline loops: CDR1 SGHNT, CDR2 YYREEE (reference sequence). The junction had 12 bases not matched to a gene; V was cut back by 4 bases and J by 6 bases. The CDR3 sequence is 16 residues long. In DNA form, the CDR3 reads TGTGCCAGCAGCCCGGGACAGTTTAGTGGCGCCGGGGAGCTGTTTTTT. Residues: CASSPGQFSGAGELFF.

CDR3 sequence (DNA): TGTGCCAGCAGCTTACAGGTGGGCTACACTGAAGCTTTCTTT. Residues: CASSLQVGYTEAFF. V is TRBV11-3 and J is TRBJ1-1; D is ambiguous. Trimming shortened V by 2 bases and J by 3 bases, and 10 bases separated the two germline ends. The CDR3 is 14 residues long. The germline CDR1 and CDR2 sequences are SGHNT and YENEEA.

The genes are TRBV5-1 and TRBJ2-1, with 9 bases lining up with TRBD2. Losses at the gene ends were 3 bases for V and 4 bases for J; bases not matched to a gene: 5. CDR1 is SGHRS, CDR2 YFSETQ, per germline. This CDR3 contains 15 residues. The CDR3 sequence is CASSWDLAGYNEQFF. The CDR3 DNA is TGCGCCAGCAGCTGGGATCTAGCGGGGTACAATGAGCAGTTCTTC. Variable domain in full (rest from reference TRBV5-1 and TRBJ2-1): KAGVTQTPRYLIKTRGQQVTLSCSPISGHRSVSWYQQTPGQGLQFLFEYFSETQRNKGNFPGRFSGRQFSNSRSEMNVSTLELGDSALYLCASSWDLAGYNEQFFGPGTRLTVL.